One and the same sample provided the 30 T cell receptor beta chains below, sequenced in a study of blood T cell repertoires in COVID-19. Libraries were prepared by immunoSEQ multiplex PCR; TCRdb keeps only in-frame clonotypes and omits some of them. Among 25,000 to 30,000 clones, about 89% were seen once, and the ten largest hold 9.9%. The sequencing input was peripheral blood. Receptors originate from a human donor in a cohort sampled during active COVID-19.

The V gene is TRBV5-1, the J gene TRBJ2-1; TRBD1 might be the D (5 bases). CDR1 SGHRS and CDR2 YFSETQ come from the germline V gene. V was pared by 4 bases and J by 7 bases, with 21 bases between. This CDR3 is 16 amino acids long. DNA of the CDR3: TGCGCCAGCAGCCCGGTGGCAGGGATTGATAGGAATGAGCAGTTCTTC. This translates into CASSPVAGIDRNEQFF.

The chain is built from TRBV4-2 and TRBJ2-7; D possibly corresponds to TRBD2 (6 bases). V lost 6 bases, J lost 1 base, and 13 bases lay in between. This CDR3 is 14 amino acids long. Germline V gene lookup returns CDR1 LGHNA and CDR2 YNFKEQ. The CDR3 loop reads CASSDVRGSYEQYF. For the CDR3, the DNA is TGTGCCAGCAGTGACGTGCGGGGTTCCTACGAGCAGTACTTC.

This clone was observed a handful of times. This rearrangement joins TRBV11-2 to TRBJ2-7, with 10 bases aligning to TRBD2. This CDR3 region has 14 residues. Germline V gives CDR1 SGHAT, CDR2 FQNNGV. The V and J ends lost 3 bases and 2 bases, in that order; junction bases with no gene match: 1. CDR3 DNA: TGTGCCAGCAGCTTTAGCGGGGGGCCCTACGAGCAGTACTTC. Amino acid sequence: CASSFSGGPYEQYF.

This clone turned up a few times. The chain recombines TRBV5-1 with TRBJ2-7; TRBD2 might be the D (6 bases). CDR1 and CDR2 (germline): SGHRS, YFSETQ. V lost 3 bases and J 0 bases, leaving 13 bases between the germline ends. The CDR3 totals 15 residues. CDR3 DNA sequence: TGCGCCAGCAGCTCCGGGGGATCGCTCTCCTACGAGCAGTACTTC. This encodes CASSSGGSLSYEQYF.

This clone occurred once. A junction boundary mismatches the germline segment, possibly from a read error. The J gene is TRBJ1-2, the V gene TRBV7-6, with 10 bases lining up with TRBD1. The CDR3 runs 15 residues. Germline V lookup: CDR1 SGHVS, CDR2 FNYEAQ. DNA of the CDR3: TGTGCCAGCAGCCCGAGACAGGGGGCGACCTATGGCTGCACCTTC. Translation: CASSPRQGATYGCTF.

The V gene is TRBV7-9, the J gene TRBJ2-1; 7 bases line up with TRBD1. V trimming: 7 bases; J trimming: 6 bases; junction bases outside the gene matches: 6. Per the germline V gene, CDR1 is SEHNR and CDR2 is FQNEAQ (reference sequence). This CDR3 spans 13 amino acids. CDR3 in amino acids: CASTLRQGNEQFF. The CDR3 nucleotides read TGTGCCAGCACTCTAAGACAGGGCAATGAGCAGTTCTTC. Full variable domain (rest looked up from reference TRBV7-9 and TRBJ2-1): DTGVSQNPRHKITKRGQNVTFRCDPISEHNRLYWYRQTLGQGPEFLTYFQNEAQLEKSRLLSDRFSAERPKGSFSTLEIQRTEQGDSAMYLCASTLRQGNEQFFGPGTRLTVL.

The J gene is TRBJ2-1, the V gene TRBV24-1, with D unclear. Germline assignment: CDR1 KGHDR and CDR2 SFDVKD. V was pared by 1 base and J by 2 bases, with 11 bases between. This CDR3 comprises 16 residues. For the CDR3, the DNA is TGTGCCACCAGTGATTTAAACGCGCCCACCTACAATGAGCAGTTCTTC. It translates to CATSDLNAPTYNEQFF.

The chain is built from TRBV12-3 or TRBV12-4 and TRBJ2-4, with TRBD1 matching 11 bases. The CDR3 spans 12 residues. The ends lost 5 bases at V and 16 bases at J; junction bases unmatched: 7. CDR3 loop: CASSLWDRGFYF. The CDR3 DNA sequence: TGTGCCAGCAGTCTTTGGGACAGGGGGTTTTACTTC.

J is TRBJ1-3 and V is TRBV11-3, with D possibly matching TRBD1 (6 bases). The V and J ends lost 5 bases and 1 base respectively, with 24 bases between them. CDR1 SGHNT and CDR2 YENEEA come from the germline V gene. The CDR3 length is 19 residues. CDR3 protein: CASSRRKPGTGNSGNTIYF. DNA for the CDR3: TGTGCCAGCAGCCGTAGAAAACCCGGCACAGGGAATTCTGGAAACACCATATATTTT.

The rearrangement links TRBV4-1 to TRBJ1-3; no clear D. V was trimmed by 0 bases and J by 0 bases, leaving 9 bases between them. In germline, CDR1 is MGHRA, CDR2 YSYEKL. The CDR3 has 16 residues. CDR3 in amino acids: CASSQDNSLSGNTIYF. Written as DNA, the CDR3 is TGCGCCAGCAGCCAAGATAACAGCCTCTCTGGAAACACCATATATTTT.

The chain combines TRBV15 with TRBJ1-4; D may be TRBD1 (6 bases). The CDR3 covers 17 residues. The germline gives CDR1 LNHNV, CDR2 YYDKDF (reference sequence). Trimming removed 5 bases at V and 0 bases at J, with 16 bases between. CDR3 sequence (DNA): TGTGCCACCAGCCCCGGACAGCAAATTGCAACTAATGAAAAACTGTTTTTT. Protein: CATSPGQQIATNEKLFF.

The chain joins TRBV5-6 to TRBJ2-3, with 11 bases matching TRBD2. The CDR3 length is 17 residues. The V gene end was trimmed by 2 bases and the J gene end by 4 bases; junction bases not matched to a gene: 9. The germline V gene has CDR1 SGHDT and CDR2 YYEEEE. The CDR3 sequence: CASSLRIAGGPADTQYF. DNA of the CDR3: TGTGCCAGCAGCTTACGGATAGCGGGGGGGCCTGCAGATACGCAGTATTTT.

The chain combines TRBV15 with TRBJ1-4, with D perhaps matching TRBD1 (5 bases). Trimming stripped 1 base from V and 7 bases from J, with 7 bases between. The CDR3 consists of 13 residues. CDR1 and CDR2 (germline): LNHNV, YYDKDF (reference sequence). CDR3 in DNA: TGTGCCACCAGCAGAGGGGGGGGTGAAAAACTGTTTTTT. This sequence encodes CATSRGGGEKLFF.

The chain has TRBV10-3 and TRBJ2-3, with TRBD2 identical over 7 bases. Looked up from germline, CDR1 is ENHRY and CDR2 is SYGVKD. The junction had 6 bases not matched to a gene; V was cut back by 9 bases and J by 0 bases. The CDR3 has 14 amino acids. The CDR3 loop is CAISSGESTDTQYF. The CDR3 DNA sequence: TGTGCCATATCTAGCGGAGAAAGCACAGATACGCAGTATTTT.

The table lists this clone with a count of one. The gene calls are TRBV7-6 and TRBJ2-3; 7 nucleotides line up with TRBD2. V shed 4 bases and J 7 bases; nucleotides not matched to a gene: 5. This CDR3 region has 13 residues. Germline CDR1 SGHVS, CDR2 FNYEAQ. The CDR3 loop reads CASSSLLANTQYF. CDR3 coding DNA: TGTGCCAGCAGCTCCCTACTAGCGAATACGCAGTATTTT.

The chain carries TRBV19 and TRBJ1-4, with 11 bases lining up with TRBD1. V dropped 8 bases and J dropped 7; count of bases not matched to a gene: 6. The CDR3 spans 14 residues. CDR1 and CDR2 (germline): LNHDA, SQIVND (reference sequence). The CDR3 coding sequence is TGTGCCAGTCGGCTCGGGACAGGGGGTGAAAAACTGTTTTTT. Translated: CASRLGTGGEKLFF.

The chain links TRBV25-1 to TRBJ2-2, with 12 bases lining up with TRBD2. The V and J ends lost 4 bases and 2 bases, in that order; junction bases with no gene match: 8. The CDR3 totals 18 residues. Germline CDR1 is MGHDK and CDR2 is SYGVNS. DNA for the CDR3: TGTGCCAGCAGTGCGCTGACTAGCGGGGGCCCAAACACCGGGGAGCTGTTTTTT. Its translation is CASSALTSGGPNTGELFF.

CDR3 loop: CASSLAGATYEQYF. The CDR3 bases are TGTGCCAGCAGTTTGGCGGGGGCCACATACGAGCAGTACTTC. The chain is built from TRBV28 and TRBJ2-7; D is perhaps TRBD2 (7 bases). Germline V gene data show CDR1 as MDHEN and CDR2 as SYDVKM. The CDR3 runs 14 residues. V lost 3 bases and J lost 4, with 13 bases in between.

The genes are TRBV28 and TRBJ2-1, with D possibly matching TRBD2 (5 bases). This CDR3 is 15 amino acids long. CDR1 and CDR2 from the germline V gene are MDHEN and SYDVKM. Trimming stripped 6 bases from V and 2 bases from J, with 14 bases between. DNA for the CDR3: TGTGCCAGCAGGGGAGCGGATAAAGCCTACAATGAGCAGTTCTTC. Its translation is CASRGADKAYNEQFF.

The CDR3 DNA follows: TGTGCCAGCAGTGATGGAGGACGGAGCAATCAGCCCCAGCATTTT. It codes for CASSDGGRSNQPQHF. The V call is TRBV2, the J call TRBJ1-5, with D uncertain. The CDR3 is made up of 15 amino acids. CDR1 and CDR2 (germline): SNHLY, FYNNEI. V was pared by 3 bases and J by 1 base, with 10 bases between. The full variable domain, rest sourced from reference TRBV2 and TRBJ1-5, is EPEVTQTPSHQVTQMGQEVILRCVPISNHLYFYWYRQILGQKVEFLVSFYNNEISEKSEIFDDQFSVERPDGSNFTLKIRSTKLEDSAMYFCASSDGGRSNQPQHFGDGTRLSIL.

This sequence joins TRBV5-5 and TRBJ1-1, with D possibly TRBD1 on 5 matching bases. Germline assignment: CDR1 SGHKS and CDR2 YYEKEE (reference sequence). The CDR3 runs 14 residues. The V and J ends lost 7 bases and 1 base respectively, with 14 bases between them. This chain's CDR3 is CASFLSGGNTEAFF. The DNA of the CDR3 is TGTGCCAGCTTCCTGAGCGGGGGGAACACTGAAGCTTTCTTT.

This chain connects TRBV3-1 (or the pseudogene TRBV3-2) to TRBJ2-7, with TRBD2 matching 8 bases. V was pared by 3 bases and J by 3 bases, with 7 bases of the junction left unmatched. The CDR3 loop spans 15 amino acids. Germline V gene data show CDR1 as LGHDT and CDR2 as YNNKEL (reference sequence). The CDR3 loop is CASSQRGDPYYEQYF. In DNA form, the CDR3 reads TGTGCCAGCAGCCAGCGGGGGGATCCCTACTACGAGCAGTACTTC.

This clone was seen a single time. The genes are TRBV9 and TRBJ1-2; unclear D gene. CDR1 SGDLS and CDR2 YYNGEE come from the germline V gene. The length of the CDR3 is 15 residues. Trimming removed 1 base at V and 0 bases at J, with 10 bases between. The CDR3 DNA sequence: TGTGCCAGCAGCGTAAATCACAGCCCTAACTATGGCTACACCTTC. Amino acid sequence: CASSVNHSPNYGYTF.

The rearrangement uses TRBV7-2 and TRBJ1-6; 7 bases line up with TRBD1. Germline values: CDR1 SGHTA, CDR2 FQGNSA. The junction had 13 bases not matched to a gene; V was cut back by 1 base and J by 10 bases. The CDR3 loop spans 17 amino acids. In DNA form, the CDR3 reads TGTGCCAGCAGCTTAGGGGCCAGAGGGGGCTTCAAGTCACCCCTCCACTTT. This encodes CASSLGARGGFKSPLHF. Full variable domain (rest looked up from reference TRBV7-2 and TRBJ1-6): GAGVSQSPSNKVTEKGKDVELRCDPISGHTALYWYRQSLGQGLEFLIYFQGNSAPDKSGLPSDRFSAERTGGSVSTLTIQRTQQEDSAVYLCASSLGARGGFKSPLHFGNGTRLTVT.

CDR3: CASSLGQGKETQYF. The CDR3, as DNA: TGTGCCAGCAGCTTGGGACAGGGGAAAGAGACCCAGTACTTC. The chain joins TRBV7-9 to TRBJ2-5, with TRBD1 matching over 10 bases. V was pared by 3 bases and J by 3 bases, with 1 base of the junction left unmatched. The CDR3 runs to 14 residues. Germline V lookup: CDR1 SEHNR, CDR2 FQNEAQ (reference sequence).

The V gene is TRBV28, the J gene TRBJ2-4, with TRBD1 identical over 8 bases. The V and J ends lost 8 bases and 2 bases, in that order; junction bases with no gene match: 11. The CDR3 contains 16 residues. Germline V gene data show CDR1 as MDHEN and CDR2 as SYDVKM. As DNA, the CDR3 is TGTGCCAGCGCGGCAGGGGGCCCGGGGCCCAAAAACATTCAGTACTTC. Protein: CASAAGGPGPKNIQYF.

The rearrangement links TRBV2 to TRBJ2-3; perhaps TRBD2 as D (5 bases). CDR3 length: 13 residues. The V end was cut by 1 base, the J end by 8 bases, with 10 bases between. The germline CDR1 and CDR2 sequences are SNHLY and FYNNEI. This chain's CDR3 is CASSEESLVTQYF. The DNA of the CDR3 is TGTGCCAGCAGTGAAGAATCACTAGTTACGCAGTATTTT.

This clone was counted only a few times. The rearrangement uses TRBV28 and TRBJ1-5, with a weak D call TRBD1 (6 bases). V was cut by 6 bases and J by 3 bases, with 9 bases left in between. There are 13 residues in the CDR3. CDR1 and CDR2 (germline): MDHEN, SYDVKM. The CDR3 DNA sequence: TGTGCCAGCAGGGGGGGGGCCAATCAGCCCCAGCATTTT. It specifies CASRGGANQPQHF.

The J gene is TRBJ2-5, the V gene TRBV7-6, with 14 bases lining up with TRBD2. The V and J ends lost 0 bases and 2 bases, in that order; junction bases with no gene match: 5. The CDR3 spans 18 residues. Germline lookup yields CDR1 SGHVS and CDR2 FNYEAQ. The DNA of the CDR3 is TGTGCCAGCAGCTTAGCAGTGGGGACTAGCGGGGGACAAGAGACCCAGTACTTC. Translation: CASSLAVGTSGGQETQYF. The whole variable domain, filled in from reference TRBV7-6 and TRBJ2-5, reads GAGVSQSPRYKVTKRGQDVALRCDPISGHVSLYWYRQALGQGPEFLTYFNYEAQQDKSGLPNDRFSAERPEGSISTLTIQRTEQRDSAMYRCASSLAVGTSGGQETQYFGPGTRLLVL.

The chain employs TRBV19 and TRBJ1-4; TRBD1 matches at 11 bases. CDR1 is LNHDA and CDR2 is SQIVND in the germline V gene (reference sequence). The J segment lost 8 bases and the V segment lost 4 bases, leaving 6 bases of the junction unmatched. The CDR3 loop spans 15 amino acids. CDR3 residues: CASSTNRDRGEKLFF. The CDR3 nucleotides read TGTGCCAGTAGTACAAACCGGGACAGGGGGGAAAAACTGTTTTTT.